The source of this T cell receptor beta chain is a study of T-cell reconstitution after alpha-beta-depleted transplantation in children. Unique molecular identifiers were used in preparing the TCRbeta library. TCRdb passed the PCR reads through MiXCR, listing each CDR3 protein once. The sample lists hundreds of thousands of distinct CDR3 sequences, roughly 13% occurring once. In its sample, this clonotype was seen many times. Its antigen is undetermined. The germline V and J ends were trimmed by 7 bases and 5 bases, with 17 bases remaining between them. Germline values: CDR1 DFQATT, CDR2 SNEGSKA (reference sequence). This CDR3 has 13 residues. General study results and limits: Certain patients had high TCRbeta diversity at day 60, and it came from recipient T cells and thymic progenitors that survived. Alpha-beta T cells present about two months after transplant were reported to originate from several hundred expanded graft clones. Among T cells one year after transplant, newly produced cells accounted for most counts and diversity.

The sample consisted of PBMCs, taken before TCRalphabeta/CD19-depleted stem cell transplant. This rearrangement joins TRBV20-1 to TRBJ2-5; TRBD2 might be the D (6 bases). This receptor was taken from a girl aged 2 to 9 with congenital amegakaryocytic thrombocytopenia, due to receive a stem cell transplant. CDR3 bases: TGCAGTGGTAGCGTGCGCGGGAAGGAGACCCAGTACTTC. This codes for CSGSVRGKETQYF.